This TCR beta chain was obtained from a study of blood T cell repertoires in COVID-19. CDR3 length: 16 residues. V lost 1 base to trimming and J lost 5 bases; unmatched junction nucleotides: 7. Germline CDR1 is SGHTA and CDR2 is FQGNSA. Per the original data handling: Quantification of nucleated cells was approximated via reference gene primer amplification. Assay used: immunoSEQ multiplex PCR; TCRdb lists only in-frame clones, some missing. The DNA was the basis for D and trimming; V, J and clone size are from that table. This sample yields over 200,000 clones, of which 85% to 90% are seen a single time; less than 3% belongs to the top ten. Seattle researchers signed up patients amid active infection and tracked them longitudinally.

This chain uses TRBV7-2 with TRBJ2-3; 9 nucleotides match TRBD1. This receptor was obtained from a man under 40 with COVID-19, enrolled during active disease. The specimen was peripheral blood. The CDR3 here is CASSLVGQGTVDTQYF. The CDR3 DNA reads TGTGCCAGCAGCTTAGTCGGACAGGGGACCGTAGATACGCAGTATTTT.